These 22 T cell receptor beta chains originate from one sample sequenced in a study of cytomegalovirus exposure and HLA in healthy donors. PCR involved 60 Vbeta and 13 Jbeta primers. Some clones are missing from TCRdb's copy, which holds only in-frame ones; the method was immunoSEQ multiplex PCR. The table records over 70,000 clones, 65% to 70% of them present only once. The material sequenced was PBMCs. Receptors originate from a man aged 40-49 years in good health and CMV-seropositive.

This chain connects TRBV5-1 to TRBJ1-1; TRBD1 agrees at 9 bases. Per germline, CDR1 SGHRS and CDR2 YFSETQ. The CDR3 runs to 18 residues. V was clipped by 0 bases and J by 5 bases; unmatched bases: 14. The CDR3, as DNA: TGCGCCAGCAGCTTGGGAACCGGGACAGGGCGGTCCGGGACTGAAGCTTTCTTT. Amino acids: CASSLGTGTGRSGTEAFF. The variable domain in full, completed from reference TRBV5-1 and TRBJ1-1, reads KAGVTQTPRYLIKTRGQQVTLSCSPISGHRSVSWYQQTPGQGLQFLFEYFSETQRNKGNFPGRFSGRQFSNSRSEMNVSTLELGDSALYLCASSLGTGTGRSGTEAFFGQGTRLTVV.

DNA of the CDR3: TGTGCCAGCAGCCGACTAGCGGGAGGTGGCCACGAGCAGTACTTC. Residues: CASSRLAGGGHEQYF. The chain combines TRBV7-3 with TRBJ2-7; TRBD2 matches 13 bases. Germline V gene lookup returns CDR1 SGHTA and CDR2 FQGTGA. The J segment lost 5 bases and the V segment lost 5 bases, leaving 6 bases of the junction unmatched. There are 15 residues in the CDR3.

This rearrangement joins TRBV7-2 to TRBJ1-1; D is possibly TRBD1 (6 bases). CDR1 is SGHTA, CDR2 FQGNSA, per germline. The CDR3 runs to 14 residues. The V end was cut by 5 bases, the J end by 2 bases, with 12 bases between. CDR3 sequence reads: CASSGMTGNTEAFF. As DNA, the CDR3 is TGTGCCAGCAGCGGAATGACAGGAAACACTGAAGCTTTCTTT.

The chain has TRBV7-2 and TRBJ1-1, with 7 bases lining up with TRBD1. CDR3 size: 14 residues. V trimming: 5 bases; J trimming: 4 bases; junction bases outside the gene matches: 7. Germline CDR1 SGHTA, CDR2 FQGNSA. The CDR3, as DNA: TGTGCCAGCAGCCCACCGGGACAGCTCACTGAAGCTTTCTTT. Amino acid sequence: CASSPPGQLTEAFF.

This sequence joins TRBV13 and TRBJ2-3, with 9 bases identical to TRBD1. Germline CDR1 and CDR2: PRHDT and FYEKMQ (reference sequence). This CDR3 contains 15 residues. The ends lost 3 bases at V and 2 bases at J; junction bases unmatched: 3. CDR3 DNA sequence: TGTGCCAGCAGCTTCGGACAGGGGTTCACAGATACGCAGTATTTT. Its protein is CASSFGQGFTDTQYF.

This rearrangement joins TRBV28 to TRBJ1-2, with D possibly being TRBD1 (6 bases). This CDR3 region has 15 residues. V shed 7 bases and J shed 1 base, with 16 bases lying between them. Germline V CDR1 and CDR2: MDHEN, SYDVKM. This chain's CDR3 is CASMDSTFLNYGYTF. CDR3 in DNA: TGTGCCAGCATGGACAGCACTTTCCTTAACTATGGCTACACCTTC.

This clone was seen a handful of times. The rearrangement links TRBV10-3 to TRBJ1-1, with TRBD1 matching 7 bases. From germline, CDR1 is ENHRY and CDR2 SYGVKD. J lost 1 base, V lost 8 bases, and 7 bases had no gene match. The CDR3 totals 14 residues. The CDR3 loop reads CAISDRVGNTEAFF. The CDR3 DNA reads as TGTGCCATCTCAGACAGGGTAGGGAACACTGAAGCTTTCTTT.

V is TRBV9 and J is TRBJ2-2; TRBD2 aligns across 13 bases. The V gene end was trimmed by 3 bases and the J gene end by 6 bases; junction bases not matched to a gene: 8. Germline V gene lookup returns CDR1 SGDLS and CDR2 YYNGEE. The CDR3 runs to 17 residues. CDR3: CASSAHLLAGGPGELFF. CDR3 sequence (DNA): TGTGCCAGCAGCGCCCATCTACTAGCGGGGGGGCCCGGGGAGCTGTTTTTT. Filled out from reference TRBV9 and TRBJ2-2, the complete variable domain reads DSGVTQTPKHLITATGQRVTLRCSPRSGDLSVYWYQQSLDQGLQFLIQYYNGEERAKGNILERFSAQQFPDLHSELNLSSLELGDSALYFCASSAHLLAGGPGELFFGEGSRLTVL.

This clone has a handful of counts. The CDR3 is CASSAEGARNSPLHF. In nucleotides, the CDR3 is TGTGCCAGTAGTGCTGAGGGGGCGCGAAATTCACCCCTCCACTTT. The chain couples TRBV19 to TRBJ1-6; TRBD1 matches 7 bases. The germline gives CDR1 LNHDA, CDR2 SQIVND (reference sequence). Germline trimming cut 5 bases from V and 7 bases from J; bases unmatched to any gene: 8. The CDR3 extends over 15 amino acids.

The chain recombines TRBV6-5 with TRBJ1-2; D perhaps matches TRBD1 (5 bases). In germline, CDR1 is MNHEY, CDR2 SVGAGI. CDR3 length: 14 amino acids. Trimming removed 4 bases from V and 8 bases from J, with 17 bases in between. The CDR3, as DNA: TGTGCCAGCAGTTCCCAGGGTGGCCATGAAGGCTACACCTTC. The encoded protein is CASSSQGGHEGYTF.

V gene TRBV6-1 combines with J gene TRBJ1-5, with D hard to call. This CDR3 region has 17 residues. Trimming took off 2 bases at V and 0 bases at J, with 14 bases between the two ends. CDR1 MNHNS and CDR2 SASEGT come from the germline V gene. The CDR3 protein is CASSEKWTVNSNQPQHF. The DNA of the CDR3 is TGTGCCAGCAGTGAAAAGTGGACTGTGAATAGCAATCAGCCCCAGCATTTT.

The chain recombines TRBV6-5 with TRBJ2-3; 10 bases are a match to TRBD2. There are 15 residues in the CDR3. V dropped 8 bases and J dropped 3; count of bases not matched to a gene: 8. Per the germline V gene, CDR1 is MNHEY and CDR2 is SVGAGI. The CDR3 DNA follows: TGTGCCAGCGGGCCCCTGGGACTAGCGACAGATACGCAGTATTTT. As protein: CASGPLGLATDTQYF.

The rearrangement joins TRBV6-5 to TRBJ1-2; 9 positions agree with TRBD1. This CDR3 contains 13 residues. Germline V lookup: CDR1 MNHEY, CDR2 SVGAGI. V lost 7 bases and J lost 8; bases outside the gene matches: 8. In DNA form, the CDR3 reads TGTGCCAGCACTACGGGGACAGGGCAAGGCTACACCTTC. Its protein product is CASTTGTGQGYTF.

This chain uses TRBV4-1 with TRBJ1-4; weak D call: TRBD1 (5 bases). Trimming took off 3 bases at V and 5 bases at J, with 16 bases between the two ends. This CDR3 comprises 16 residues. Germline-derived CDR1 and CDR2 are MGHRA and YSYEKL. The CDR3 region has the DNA TGCGCCAGCAGCCAGGGTGGGACGGGGGGGAATGAAAAACTGTTTTTT. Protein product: CASSQGGTGGNEKLFF.

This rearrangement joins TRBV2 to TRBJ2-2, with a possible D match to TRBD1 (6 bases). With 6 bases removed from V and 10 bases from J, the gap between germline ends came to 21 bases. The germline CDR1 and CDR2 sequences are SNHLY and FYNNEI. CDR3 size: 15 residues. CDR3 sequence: CASSDGTSRGEELFF. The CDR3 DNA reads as TGTGCCAGCAGCGACGGGACATCTAGGGGAGAGGAGCTGTTTTTT.

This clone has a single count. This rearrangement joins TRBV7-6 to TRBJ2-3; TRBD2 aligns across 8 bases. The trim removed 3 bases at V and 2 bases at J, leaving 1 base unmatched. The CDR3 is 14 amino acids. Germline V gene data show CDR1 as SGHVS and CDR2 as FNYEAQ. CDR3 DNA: TGTGCCAGCAGCTTTAGCGGGGTCACAGATACGCAGTATTTT. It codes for CASSFSGVTDTQYF.

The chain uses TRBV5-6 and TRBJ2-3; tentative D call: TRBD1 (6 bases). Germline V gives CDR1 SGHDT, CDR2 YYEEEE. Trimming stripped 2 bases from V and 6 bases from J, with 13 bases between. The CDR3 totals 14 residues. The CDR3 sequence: CASSFGGRSDTQYF. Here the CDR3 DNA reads TGTGCCAGCAGCTTTGGGGGCCGGTCTGATACGCAGTATTTT.

The DNA of the CDR3 is TGTGCCAGCAGGGGACAGGGTAGGAAGACCCAGTACTTC. It yields the protein CASRGQGRKTQYF. The chain carries TRBV7-9 and TRBJ2-5; 9 bases line up with TRBD1. The CDR3 totals 13 residues. Germline CDR1 reads SEHNR; CDR2 reads FQNEAQ (reference sequence). The V segment lost 6 bases and the J segment 6 bases; nucleotides outside the gene matches: 5.

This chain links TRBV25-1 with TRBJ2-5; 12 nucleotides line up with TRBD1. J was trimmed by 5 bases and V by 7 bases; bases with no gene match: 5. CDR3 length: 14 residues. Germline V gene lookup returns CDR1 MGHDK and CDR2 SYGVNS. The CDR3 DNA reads TGTGCCAGCAAGGGACAGGGGGCCTTGGAGACCCAGTACTTC. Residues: CASKGQGALETQYF. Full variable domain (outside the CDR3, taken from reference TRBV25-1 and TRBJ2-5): EADIYQTPRYLVIGTGKKITLECSQTMGHDKMYWYQQDPGMELHLIHYSYGVNSTEKGDLSSESTVSRIRTEHFPLTLESARPSHTSQYLCASKGQGALETQYFGPGTRLLVL.

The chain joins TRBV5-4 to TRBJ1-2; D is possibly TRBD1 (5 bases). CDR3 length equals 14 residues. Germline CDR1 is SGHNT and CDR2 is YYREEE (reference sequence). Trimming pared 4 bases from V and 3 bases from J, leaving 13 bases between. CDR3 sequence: CASSPTGGDYGYTF. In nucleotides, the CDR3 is TGTGCCAGCAGCCCGACGGGGGGAGACTATGGCTACACCTTC.

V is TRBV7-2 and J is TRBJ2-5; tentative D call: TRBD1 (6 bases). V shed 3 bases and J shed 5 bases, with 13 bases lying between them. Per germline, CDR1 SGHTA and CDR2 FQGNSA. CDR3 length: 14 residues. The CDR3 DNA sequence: TGTGCCAGCAGCTTCTACAGGGATGGGGAGACCCAGTACTTC. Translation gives CASSFYRDGETQYF. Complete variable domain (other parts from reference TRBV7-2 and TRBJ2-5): GAGVSQSPSNKVTEKGKDVELRCDPISGHTALYWYRQSLGQGLEFLIYFQGNSAPDKSGLPSDRFSAERTGGSVSTLTIQRTQQEDSAVYLCASSFYRDGETQYFGPGTRLLVL.

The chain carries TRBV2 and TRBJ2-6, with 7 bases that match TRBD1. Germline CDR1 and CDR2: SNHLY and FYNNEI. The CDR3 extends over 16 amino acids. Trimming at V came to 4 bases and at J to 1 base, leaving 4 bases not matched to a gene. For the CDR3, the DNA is TGTGCCAGCAGTGCCACGACAGGGTCTGGGGCCAACGTCCTGACTTTC. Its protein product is CASSATTGSGANVLTF.